What follows are 14 T cell receptor beta chains derived from one specimen sequenced in a study of blood T cell repertoires in COVID-19. Clones were sequenced by immunoSEQ multiplex PCR, and TCRdb holds only the in-frame ones, with some missing. The sample records a few hundred thousand clones, roughly nine tenths being singletons. The sequenced sample consisted of peripheral blood. The receptors were gathered from a woman younger than 45 with COVID-19, enrolled during active disease.

The V and J genes are TRBV3-1 (or the pseudogene TRBV3-2) and TRBJ1-2; D might be TRBD1 (5 bases). Trimming shortened V by 0 bases and J by 3 bases, and 8 bases separated the two germline ends. Germline values: CDR1 LGHDT, CDR2 YNNKEL (reference sequence). The CDR3 loop spans 14 amino acids. This CDR3 reads CASSQDQGYYGYTF. The DNA of the CDR3 is TGTGCCAGCAGCCAAGATCAGGGATACTATGGCTACACCTTC.

This clone was picked up one time. The chain combines TRBV27 with TRBJ2-3; the D gene is possibly TRBD2 (5 bases). This CDR3 region has 16 residues. Trimming shortened V by 5 bases and J by 4 bases, and 19 bases separated the two germline ends. CDR1 and CDR2 from the germline V gene are MNHEY and SMNVEV (reference sequence). CDR3 DNA sequence: TGTGCCAGCAGTATTCTAGCTCCTGCCGGGGCAGATACGCAGTATTTT. Protein sequence: CASSILAPAGADTQYF.

This clone was seen only once. The rearrangement uses TRBV13 and TRBJ2-1; possible D gene TRBD1, 6 bases. This CDR3 has 16 residues. The germline gives CDR1 PRHDT, CDR2 FYEKMQ (reference sequence). The V and J ends lost 5 bases and 0 bases respectively, with 14 bases between them. In DNA, the CDR3 is TGTGCCAGCAGCCCTTTTGGGACACACTCCTACAATGAGCAGTTCTTC. This sequence encodes CASSPFGTHSYNEQFF.

The J gene is TRBJ1-2, the V gene TRBV4-2; D unclear. The V gene lost 3 bases and the J gene lost 4 bases, with 9 bases spanning the gap. Per the germline V gene, CDR1 is LGHNA and CDR2 is YNFKEQ. The CDR3 has 13 amino acids. Here the CDR3 reads CASSHGGSYGYTF. CDR3 in DNA: TGTGCCAGCAGCCATGGCGGCTCCTATGGCTACACCTTC.

The V gene is TRBV25-1, the J gene TRBJ2-2, with D tentatively TRBD1 (6 bases). Germline CDR1 MGHDK, CDR2 SYGVNS. Trimming left V 3 bases short and J 1 base short, with 9 bases between. The CDR3 is 15 amino acids. The CDR3 bases are TGTGCCAGCAGTGATAGCAGGGGGAACACCGGGGAGCTGTTTTTT. Protein: CASSDSRGNTGELFF. The variable domain in full, completed from reference TRBV25-1 and TRBJ2-2, reads EADIYQTPRYLVIGTGKKITLECSQTMGHDKMYWYQQDPGMELHLIHYSYGVNSTEKGDLSSESTVSRIRTEHFPLTLESARPSHTSQYLCASSDSRGNTGELFFGEGSRLTVL.

The chain employs TRBV5-1 and TRBJ1-1, with TRBD1 matching over 9 bases. The CDR3 is 15 amino acids. With 3 bases clipped from V and 4 bases from J, the junction kept 7 bases outside the gene matches. The germline V gene has CDR1 SGHRS and CDR2 YFSETQ. The CDR3 spells CASSSTTGGVTEAFF. The CDR3 DNA reads as TGCGCCAGCAGCTCCACGACAGGGGGTGTCACTGAAGCTTTCTTT.

In this sample, this clone turned up once. This chain links TRBV24-1 with TRBJ2-7; D might be TRBD2 (5 bases). The CDR3 is 13 residues long. Germline assignment: CDR1 KGHDR and CDR2 SFDVKD. Trimming took 4 bases from V and 3 from J, leaving 9 bases between them. This chain's CDR3 is CATSEGSDYEQYF. DNA of the CDR3: TGTGCCACCAGTGAAGGGAGCGACTACGAGCAGTACTTC.

This clone is a singleton in its sample. The chain couples TRBV6-4 to TRBJ2-1, with D maybe TRBD2 (5 bases). V lost 4 bases, J lost 8 bases, and 15 bases lay in between. The CDR3 is 14 amino acids. Germline CDR1 reads MRHNA; CDR2 reads SNTAGT. The CDR3 spells CASSVGDPADEQFF. The CDR3 DNA reads as TGTGCCAGCAGTGTCGGAGACCCAGCGGATGAGCAGTTCTTC.

The V and J genes are TRBV29-1 and TRBJ2-7; the D gene is possibly TRBD2 (6 bases). The CDR3 covers 13 residues. Germline CDR1 is SQVTM and CDR2 is ANQGSEA. V was trimmed by 5 bases and J by 1 base, leaving 12 bases between them. CDR3: CSVMGLFSYEQYF. The CDR3 DNA sequence: TGCAGCGTTATGGGACTCTTTTCCTACGAGCAGTACTTC.

J is TRBJ2-1 and V is TRBV7-6; D not certain. Germline loops: CDR1 SGHVS, CDR2 FNYEAQ. Trimming left V 4 bases short and J 8 bases short, with 9 bases between. This CDR3 is built from 12 residues. CDR3 amino acids: CASSSKLYEQFF. In DNA, the CDR3 is TGTGCCAGCAGCTCCAAACTGTATGAGCAGTTCTTC.

The chain recombines TRBV27 with TRBJ1-4; D possibly corresponds to TRBD1 (6 bases). The germline CDR1 and CDR2 sequences are MNHEY and SMNVEV (reference sequence). The CDR3 consists of 14 residues. The ends were cut back, 4 bases at V and 7 bases at J, with 13 bases in the middle. For the CDR3, the DNA is TGTGCCAGCAGTTATCTGGGAGGGGGTGAAAAACTGTTTTTT. Encoded protein: CASSYLGGGEKLFF.

This rearrangement joins TRBV28 to TRBJ1-5, with 7 bases fitting TRBD1. From germline, CDR1 is MDHEN and CDR2 SYDVKM. The CDR3 loop spans 14 amino acids. V shed 6 bases, J shed 0 bases, and the junction held 2 bases outside the gene matches. CDR3 DNA sequence: TGTGCCAGCAGACACAGGGGTAGCAATCAGCCCCAGCATTTT. This translates into CASRHRGSNQPQHF.

This rearrangement joins TRBV7-9 to TRBJ1-1; D gene ambiguous. Trimming stripped 5 bases from V and 2 bases from J, with 15 bases between. CDR1 SEHNR and CDR2 FQNEAQ come from the germline V gene (reference sequence). The CDR3 covers 15 residues. CDR3 sequence: CASSPVDGENTEAFF. The DNA of the CDR3 is TGTGCCAGCAGCCCAGTGGACGGGGAAAACACTGAAGCTTTCTTT.

The gene calls are TRBV6-5 and TRBJ2-7; TRBD1 aligns across 9 bases. CDR3 length: 13 amino acids. V was clipped by 5 bases and J by 7 bases; unmatched bases: 6. Germline CDR1 is MNHEY and CDR2 is SVGAGI. The CDR3 nucleotides are TGTGCCAGCAGTAGGGACAGGGATCGGGAGCAGTACTTC. Translated: CASSRDRDREQYF.